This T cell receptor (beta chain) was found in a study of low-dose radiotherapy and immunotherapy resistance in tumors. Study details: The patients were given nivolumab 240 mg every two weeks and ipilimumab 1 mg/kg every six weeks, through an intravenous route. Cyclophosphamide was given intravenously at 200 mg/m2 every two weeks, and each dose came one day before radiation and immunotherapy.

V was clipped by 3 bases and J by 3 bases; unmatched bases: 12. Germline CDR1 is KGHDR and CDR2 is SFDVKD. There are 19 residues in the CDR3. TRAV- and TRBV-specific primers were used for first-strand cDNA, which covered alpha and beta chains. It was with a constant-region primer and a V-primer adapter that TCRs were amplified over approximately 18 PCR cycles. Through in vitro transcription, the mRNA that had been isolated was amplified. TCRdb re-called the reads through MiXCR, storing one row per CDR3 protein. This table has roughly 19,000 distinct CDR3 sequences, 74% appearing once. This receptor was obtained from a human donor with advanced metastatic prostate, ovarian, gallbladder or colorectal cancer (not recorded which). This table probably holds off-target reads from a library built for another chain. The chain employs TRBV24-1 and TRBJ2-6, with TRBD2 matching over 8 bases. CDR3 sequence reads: CATSDTPGLVGFGANVLTF. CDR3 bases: TGTGCCACCAGTGATACACCGGGACTAGTGGGTTTTGGGGCCAACGTCCTGACTTTC.